Included here is one T cell receptor (beta chain) sequence, with context. MiXCR was run by TCRdb on the 5' RACE reads, yielding one entry per CDR3 protein. The sample has some 350,000 distinct CDR3 sequences, roughly 4.3% seen once. These data are taken from a study of T cells after yellow fever vaccination. Germline lookup yields CDR1 LGHNA and CDR2 YNFKEQ. The V and J ends lost 7 bases and 2 bases, in that order; junction bases with no gene match: 13. This CDR3 has 16 residues. This material consisted of PBMCs, taken 5 days after the yellow fever booster vaccination. This clonotype was obtained from a man aged 18 to 29 who received the YFV17D yellow fever vaccine. This sequence joins TRBV4-2 and TRBJ1-2, with TRBD1 identical over 7 bases. The CDR3 protein is CASTAQPGQSNYGYTF. For the CDR3, the DNA is TGTGCCAGCACCGCCCAACCGGGACAGTCGAACTATGGCTACACCTTC.